One sample yielded the 7 T cell receptor beta chains listed below, sequenced in a study of Graves' ophthalmopathy and Graves' hyperthyroidism. From RNA, the CDR3 regions of TCR beta chains were amplified and sequenced. HTBI-primed first-round RT-PCR preceded second-round multiplex PCR. TCRdb redid the calling of the multiplex PCR reads with MiXCR, one entry per CDR3 protein. This table has 680,000 or so distinct CDR3 sequences, 22% appearing once. The sequencing input was peripheral blood. Receptor source: a woman between 18 and 29 years old with stable Graves' hyperthyroidism. Some clones in this sample may be carry-over from other donors' samples.

This clonotype was counted at least ten times. V is TRBV6-5 and J is TRBJ1-2; D is perhaps TRBD1 (5 bases). In germline, CDR1 is MNHEY, CDR2 SVGAGI. V lost 0 bases to trimming and J lost 6 bases, with 20 bases between them. The CDR3 runs to 17 residues. CDR3 DNA: TGTGCCAGCAGTTACTCGGGCTCGACAGCCCTCGGTGATGGCTACACCTTC. It translates to CASSYSGSTALGDGYTF.

This clonotype has at least ten counts. The chain is built from TRBV10-1 and TRBJ2-2; unclear D gene. Trimming cost V 0 bases and J 6 bases, with 5 bases left between them. This CDR3 comprises 13 residues. From germline, CDR1 is WNHNN and CDR2 SYGVQD (reference sequence). The CDR3 DNA reads as TGCGCCAGCAGTGAGTCCCTCTCCGGGGAGCTGTTTTTT. Translating it yields CASSESLSGELFF.

The DNA for the CDR3 is TGTGCCACCAGTCAGGAAAAGGGGGAGCAGTACTTC. Translated: CATSQEKGEQYF. The chain recombines TRBV24-1 with TRBJ2-7; D possibly corresponds to TRBD1 (5 bases). Trimming shortened V by 6 bases and J by 7 bases, and 12 bases separated the two germline ends. The CDR3 is 12 residues long. From germline, CDR1 is KGHDR and CDR2 SFDVKD.

This clonotype was found a few times. The V and J genes are TRBV12-3 or TRBV12-4 and TRBJ2-5; 14 bases line up with TRBD2. Trimming removed 5 bases from V and 5 bases from J; junction bases left unmatched: 10. CDR3 length equals 17 residues. CDR3 sequence (DNA): TGTGCCAGCAGTCCTGGGACTAGCGGGGGCCTGGGGGAGACCCAGTACTTC. As protein: CASSPGTSGGLGETQYF.

This clonotype was found many times. The chain couples TRBV6-4 to TRBJ2-3, with 13 bases fitting TRBD2. The junction had 13 bases not matched to a gene; V was cut back by 6 bases and J by 4 bases. This CDR3 region has 18 residues. Germline lookup yields CDR1 MRHNA and CDR2 SNTAGT. In DNA, the CDR3 is TGTGCCAGCAGAGCCGGGACTAGCGGGACCCGAGGGCCAGATACGCAGTATTTT. The encoded protein is CASRAGTSGTRGPDTQYF.

V is TRBV12-3 or TRBV12-4 and J is TRBJ1-6; 9 bases line up with TRBD1. V dropped 6 bases and J dropped 6; count of bases not matched to a gene: 6. CDR3 size: 15 residues. CDR3 region: CASRRTGEGNSPLHF. The DNA of the CDR3 is TGTGCCAGCAGAAGGACAGGGGAGGGTAATTCACCCCTCCACTTT.

The chain uses TRBV5-1 and TRBJ1-1, with D possibly TRBD1 on 5 matching bases. Per germline, CDR1 SGHRS and CDR2 YFSETQ. This CDR3 has 16 residues. With 2 bases removed from V and 1 base from J, the gap between germline ends came to 15 bases. CDR3: CASSFYVEGKNTEAFF. In DNA, the CDR3 is TGCGCCAGCAGCTTTTATGTGGAGGGGAAGAACACTGAAGCTTTCTTT.